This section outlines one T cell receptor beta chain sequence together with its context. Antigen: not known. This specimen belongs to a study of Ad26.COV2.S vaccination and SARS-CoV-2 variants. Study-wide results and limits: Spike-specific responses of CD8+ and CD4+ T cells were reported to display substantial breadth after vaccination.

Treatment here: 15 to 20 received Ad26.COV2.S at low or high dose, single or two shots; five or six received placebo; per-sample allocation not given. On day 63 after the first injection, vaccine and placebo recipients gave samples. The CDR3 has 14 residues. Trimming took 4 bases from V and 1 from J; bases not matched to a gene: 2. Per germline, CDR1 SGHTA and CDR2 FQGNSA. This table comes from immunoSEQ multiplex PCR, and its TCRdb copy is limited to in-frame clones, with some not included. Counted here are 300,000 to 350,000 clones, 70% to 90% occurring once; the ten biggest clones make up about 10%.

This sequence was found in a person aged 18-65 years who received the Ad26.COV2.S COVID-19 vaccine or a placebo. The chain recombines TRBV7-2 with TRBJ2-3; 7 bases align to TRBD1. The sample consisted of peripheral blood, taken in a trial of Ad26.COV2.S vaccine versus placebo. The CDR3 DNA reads TGTGCCAGCAGCTCGGACAGGCGCACAGATACGCAGTATTTT. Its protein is CASSSDRRTDTQYF.